A single T cell receptor (beta chain) is shown here with its context. This clonotype has just a few counts. Its cognate antigen has yet to be identified. No base quality values were provided; no much bigger clone lies one nucleotide off. The label giving this sample's time point can be read as: more than 35 days after influenza vaccine administration. The germline V gene gives CDR1 as SGHTA and CDR2 as FQGNSA. The CDR3 contains 15 residues, cysteine and phenylalanine counted. Only CDR3 DNA is held: 45 bases, read in frame from base 1. The germline V end is reduced by 0 bases and the J end by 7 bases; junction bases left unmatched: 5. The method was RT-PCR. Sequencing instrument: Illumina HiSeq 2500. The public reads were reprocessed in TCRdb via fastp at Q25 and MiXCR, keeping in-frame beta chains. Records with the same CDR3 protein are collapsed into one entry carrying the most frequent genes and DNA. This sample gives about 160,000 distinct CDR3 sequences in total; about a tenth of them show up just once. The ten largest clones represent 9.5% to 15% of the sample.

The data belong to a study of response to subunit inactivated influenza vaccine (dated by TCRdb to between 2018 and 2020). For context, the study as a whole: Deep quantitative T cell receptor repertoire profiling was used in the study to track responses to a trivalent subunit inactivated influenza vaccine.

What the authors observed across the whole study: According to the authors, only a limited number of new T cells may be recruited by each seasonal influenza vaccination.

This sample comprised non-naive T cells sorted from PBMCs, obtained roughly 45 days after vaccination. The cell subset or site label for this specimen denotes: memory T cell fraction. The clonotype was recovered from a man aged 50 to 59 who received an inactivated influenza vaccine. Donor details come from another sample of the same person, matched by shared clones. The V gene is TRBV7-2 and the J gene is TRBJ2-1, with 8 bases matching TRBD2. Read as DNA, the sequence is TGTGCCAGCAGCTTAGCCGCGGGGGGCGGAAATGAGCAGTTCTTC. Translated, it reads CASSLAAGGGNEQFF.